The 7 T cell receptor beta chains below were found in one sample sequenced in a study of vaccination and CD4 T cells after COVID-19. Oncomine TCR Beta short-read sequencing was applied to DNA from cultured CD4+ T cells. TCRdb re-called the PCR reads through MiXCR, storing one row per CDR3 protein. The repertoire holds tens of thousands of distinct CDR3 sequences, with 45% to 65% as singletons. Their specific antigens are unknown. Treatment denoted: 10-day PBMC culture with coronavirus spike peptide pools or control peptides (ViraFEST assay). The specimen sequenced was CD4+ T cells from blood, cultured in vitro. Receptors were obtained from a human donor who had recovered from COVID-19.

As DNA, the CDR3 is TGTGCCAGCAGTGAATGGAGTGTGAACACTGAAGCTTTCTTT. Translated: CASSEWSVNTEAFF. The chain recombines TRBV6-1 with TRBJ1-1, with unresolved D. The ends were cut back, 2 bases at V and 0 bases at J, with 7 bases in the middle. The CDR3 sequence is 14 residues long. Germline V lookup: CDR1 MNHNS, CDR2 SASEGT.

As concerns this clonotype: This CDR3 fails to terminate in the conserved phenylalanine or tryptophan, so it likely reflects a read error. The chain links TRBV7-2 to TRBJ1-1; TRBD1 matches at 9 bases. In germline, CDR1 is SGHTA, CDR2 FQGNSA. This CDR3 is 16 amino acids long. After removal of 3 bases from V and 5 bases from J, the junction contained 10 bases not matched to a gene. CDR3: CASSFSGTGTKTEAFI. The CDR3 DNA is TGTGCCAGCAGCTTTAGTGGGACAGGGACGAAGACTGAAGCTTTCATT.

CDR3 in DNA: TGCGCCAGCATGCTGACCACCTACGAGCAGTACTTC. Translated, it gives CASMLTTYEQYF. J is TRBJ2-7 and V is TRBV5-1; D unresolved. The CDR3 is 12 residues long. V was clipped by 6 bases and J by 2 bases, with 9 bases between them. The germline V gene has CDR1 SGHRS and CDR2 YFSETQ.

The rearrangement uses TRBV7-8 and TRBJ1-5; TRBD1 matches 9 bases. This CDR3 contains 16 residues. The V gene's germline CDR1 is SGHVS and CDR2 FQNEAQ. The V segment lost 5 bases and the J segment 2 bases; nucleotides outside the gene matches: 7. CDR3 residues: CASSPTGGRGNQPQHF. As DNA, the CDR3 is TGTGCCAGCAGCCCCACAGGGGGCAGGGGCAATCAGCCCCAGCATTTT.

This clonotype has more than one count but fewer than ten. This chain connects TRBV28 to TRBJ2-7, with TRBD1 as a possible D gene (7 bases). Trimming pared 4 bases from V and 5 bases from J, leaving 24 bases between. This CDR3 region has 17 residues. The germline V gene encodes CDR1 MDHEN and CDR2 SYDVKM. The CDR3 DNA is TGTGCCAGCAGTTCCCCTCCCCGGGACAGTGGGAGGAACGAGCAGTACTTC. Translation: CASSSPPRDSGRNEQYF. Looking up the rest from reference TRBV28 and TRBJ2-7 gives the full variable domain: DVKVTQSSRYLVKRTGEKVFLECVQDMDHENMFWYRQDPGLGLRLIYFSYDVKMKEKGDIPEGYSVSREKKERFSLILESASTNQTSMYLCASSSPPRDSGRNEQYFGPGTRLTVT.

The J gene is TRBJ2-2, the V gene TRBV5-1; D gene uncertain. The V end was cut by 0 bases, the J end by 4 bases, with 10 bases between. The CDR3 has 15 amino acids. The germline V gene encodes CDR1 SGHRS and CDR2 YFSETQ. The CDR3 DNA reads as TGCGCCAGCAGCTTGGCCGCTGGATCCACCGGGGAGCTGTTTTTT. Translation gives CASSLAAGSTGELFF. The whole variable domain, filled in from reference TRBV5-1 and TRBJ2-2, reads KAGVTQTPRYLIKTRGQQVTLSCSPISGHRSVSWYQQTPGQGLQFLFEYFSETQRNKGNFPGRFSGRQFSNSRSEMNVSTLELGDSALYLCASSLAAGSTGELFFGEGSRLTVL.

This rearrangement joins TRBV12-3 or TRBV12-4 to TRBJ2-2; 9 nucleotides line up with TRBD2. V shed 7 bases and J 5 bases; nucleotides not matched to a gene: 14. The CDR3 contains 17 residues. The CDR3 nucleotides read TGTGCCAGCACCCTGGGAGGGGGTCTAGCGGGAACCGGGGAGCTGTTTTTT. It specifies CASTLGGGLAGTGELFF.